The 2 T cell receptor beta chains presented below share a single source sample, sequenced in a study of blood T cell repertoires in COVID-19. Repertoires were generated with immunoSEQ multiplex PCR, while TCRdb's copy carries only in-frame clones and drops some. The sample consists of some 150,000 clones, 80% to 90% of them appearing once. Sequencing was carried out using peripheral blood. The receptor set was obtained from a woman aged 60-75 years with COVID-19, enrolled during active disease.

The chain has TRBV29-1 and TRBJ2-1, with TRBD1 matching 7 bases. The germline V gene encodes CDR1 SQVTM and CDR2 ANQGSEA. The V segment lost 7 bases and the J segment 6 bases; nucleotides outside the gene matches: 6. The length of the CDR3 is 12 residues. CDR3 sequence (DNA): TGCAGCGCCCTGACAGGGCCCAATGAGCAGTTCTTC. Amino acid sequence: CSALTGPNEQFF.

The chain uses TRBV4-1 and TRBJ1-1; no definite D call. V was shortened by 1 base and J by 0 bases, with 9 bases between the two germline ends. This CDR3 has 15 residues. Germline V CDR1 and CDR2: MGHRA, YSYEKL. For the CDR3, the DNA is TGCGCCAGCAGCCAAGGAGGGAACATGAACACTGAAGCTTTCTTT. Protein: CASSQGGNMNTEAFF.